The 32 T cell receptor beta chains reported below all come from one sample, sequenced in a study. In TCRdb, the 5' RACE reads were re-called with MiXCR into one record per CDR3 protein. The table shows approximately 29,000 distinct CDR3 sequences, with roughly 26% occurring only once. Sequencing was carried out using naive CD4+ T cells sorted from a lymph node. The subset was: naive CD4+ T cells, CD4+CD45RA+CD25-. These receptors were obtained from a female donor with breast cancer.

The CDR3 region has the DNA TGTGCCAGCAGTTTGCCCCCGGGTCGAGAGCCGTCGGGCGAGCAGTACTTC. Translating it yields CASSLPPGREPSGEQYF. V usage is TRBV27 and J usage is TRBJ2-7; D call uncertain. V was trimmed by 3 bases and J by 6 bases, leaving 24 bases between them. CDR3 length equals 17 residues. Germline CDR1 and CDR2: MNHEY and SMNVEV (reference sequence).

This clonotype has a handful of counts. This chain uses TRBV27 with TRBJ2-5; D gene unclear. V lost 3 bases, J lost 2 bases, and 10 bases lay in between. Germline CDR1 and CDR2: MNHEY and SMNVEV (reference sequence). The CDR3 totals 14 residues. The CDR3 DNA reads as TGTGCCAGCAGTTTTACTCGGGCACAAGAGACCCAGTACTTC. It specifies CASSFTRAQETQYF.

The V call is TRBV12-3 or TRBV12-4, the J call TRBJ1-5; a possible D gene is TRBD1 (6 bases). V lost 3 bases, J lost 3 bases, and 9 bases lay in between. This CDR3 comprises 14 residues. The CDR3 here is CASSFTGLNQPQHF. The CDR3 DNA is TGTGCCAGCAGTTTCACAGGGCTCAATCAGCCCCAGCATTTT.

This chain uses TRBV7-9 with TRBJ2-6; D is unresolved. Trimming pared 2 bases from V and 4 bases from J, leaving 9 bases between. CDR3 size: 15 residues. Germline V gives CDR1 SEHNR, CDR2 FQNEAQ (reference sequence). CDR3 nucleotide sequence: TGTGCCAGCAGCTTAAGCGCCCTGGGGGCCAACGTCCTGACTTTC. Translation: CASSLSALGANVLTF.

The CDR3 region has the DNA TGTGCTAGTGGTCCCGGGACGGAGAACACCGGGGAGCTGTTTTTT. This gives the protein CASGPGTENTGELFF. The chain uses TRBV12-5 and TRBJ2-2; the D call may be TRBD1 or TRBD2 (5 bases each). Trimming took off 5 bases at V and 1 base at J, with 11 bases between the two ends. The V gene's germline CDR1 is LGHNT and CDR2 FRNRAP. The CDR3 is made up of 15 amino acids.

The CDR3 nucleotides are TGTGCCAGCAGCCCACTAGCGGGAGTCAGGGAGACCCAGTACTTC. Translating it yields CASSPLAGVRETQYF. The chain combines TRBV7-2 with TRBJ2-5; 11 bases match TRBD2. Trimming removed 5 bases from V and 5 bases from J; junction bases left unmatched: 7. This CDR3 is 15 amino acids long. From germline, CDR1 is SGHTA and CDR2 FQGNSA.

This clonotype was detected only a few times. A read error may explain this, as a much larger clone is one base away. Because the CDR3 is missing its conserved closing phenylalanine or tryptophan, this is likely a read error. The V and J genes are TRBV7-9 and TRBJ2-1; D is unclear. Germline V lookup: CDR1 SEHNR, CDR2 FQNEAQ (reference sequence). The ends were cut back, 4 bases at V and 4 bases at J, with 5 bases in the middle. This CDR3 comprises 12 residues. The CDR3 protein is CASSSTYNEQFL. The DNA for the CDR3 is TGTGCCAGCAGCTCGACGTACAATGAGCAGTTCCTC.

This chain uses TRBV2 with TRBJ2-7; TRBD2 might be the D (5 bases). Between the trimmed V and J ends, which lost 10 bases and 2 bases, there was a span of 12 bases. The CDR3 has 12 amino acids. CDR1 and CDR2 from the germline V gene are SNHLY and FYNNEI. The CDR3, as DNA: TGTGCCACAAGGACTGGAACCTACGAGCAGTACTTC. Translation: CATRTGTYEQYF. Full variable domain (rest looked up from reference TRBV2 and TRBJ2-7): EPEVTQTPSHQVTQMGQEVILRCVPISNHLYFYWYRQILGQKVEFLVSFYNNEISEKSEIFDDQFSVERPDGSNFTLKIRSTKLEDSAMYFCATRTGTYEQYFGPGTRLTVT.

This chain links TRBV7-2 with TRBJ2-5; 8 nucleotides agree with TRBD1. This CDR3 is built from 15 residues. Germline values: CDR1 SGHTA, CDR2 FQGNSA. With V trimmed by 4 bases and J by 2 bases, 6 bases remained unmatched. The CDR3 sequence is CASSYATGGQETQYF. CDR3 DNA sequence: TGTGCCAGCAGCTACGCTACAGGGGGTCAAGAGACCCAGTACTTC. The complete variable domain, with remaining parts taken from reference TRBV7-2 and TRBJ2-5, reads GAGVSQSPSNKVTEKGKDVELRCDPISGHTALYWYRQSLGQGLEFLIYFQGNSAPDKSGLPSDRFSAERTGGSVSTLTIQRTQQEDSAVYLCASSYATGGQETQYFGPGTRLLVL.

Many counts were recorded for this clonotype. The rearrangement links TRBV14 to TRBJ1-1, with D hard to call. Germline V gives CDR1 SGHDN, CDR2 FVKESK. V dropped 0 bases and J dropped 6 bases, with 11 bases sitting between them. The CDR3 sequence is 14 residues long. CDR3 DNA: TGTGCCAGCAGCCAAGATCGTTGGTCGGCTGAAGCTTTCTTT. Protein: CASSQDRWSAEAFF.

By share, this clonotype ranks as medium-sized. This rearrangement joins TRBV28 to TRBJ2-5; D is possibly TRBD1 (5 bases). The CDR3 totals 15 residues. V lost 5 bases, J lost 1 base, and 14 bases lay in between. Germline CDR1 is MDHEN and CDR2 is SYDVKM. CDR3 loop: CASSPSAGLQETQYF. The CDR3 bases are TGTGCCAGCAGTCCCTCGGCAGGGCTCCAAGAGACCCAGTACTTC.

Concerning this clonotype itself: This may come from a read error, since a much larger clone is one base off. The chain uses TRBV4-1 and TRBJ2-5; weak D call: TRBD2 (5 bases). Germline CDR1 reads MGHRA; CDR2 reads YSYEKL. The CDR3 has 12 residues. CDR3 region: CASKGVQENQYF. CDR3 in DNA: TGCGCCAGCAAGGGAGTCCAAGAGAACCAGTACTTC.

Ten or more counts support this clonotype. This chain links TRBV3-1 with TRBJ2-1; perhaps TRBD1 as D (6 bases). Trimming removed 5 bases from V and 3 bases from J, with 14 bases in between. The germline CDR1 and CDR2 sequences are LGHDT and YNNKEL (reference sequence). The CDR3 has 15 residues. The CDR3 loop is CASSSLGAGYNEQFF. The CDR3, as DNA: TGTGCCAGCAGCTCGTTGGGGGCGGGCTACAATGAGCAGTTCTTC.

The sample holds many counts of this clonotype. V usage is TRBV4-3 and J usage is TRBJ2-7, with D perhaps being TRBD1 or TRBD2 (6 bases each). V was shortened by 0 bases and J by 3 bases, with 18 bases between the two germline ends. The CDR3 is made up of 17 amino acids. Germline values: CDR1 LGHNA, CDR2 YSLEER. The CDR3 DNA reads TGCGCCAGCAGCCAAGATTGGGGGGTGGGGACATTCTACGAGCAGTACTTC. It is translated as CASSQDWGVGTFYEQYF.

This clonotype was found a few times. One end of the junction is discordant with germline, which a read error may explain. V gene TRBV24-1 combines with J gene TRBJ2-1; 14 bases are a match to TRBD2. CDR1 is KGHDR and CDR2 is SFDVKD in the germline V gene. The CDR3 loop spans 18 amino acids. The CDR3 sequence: CATSDTGTSGRTLNELFF. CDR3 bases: TGTGCCACCAGTGATACAGGGACTAGCGGGAGAACCCTCAATGAGCTGTTCTTC.

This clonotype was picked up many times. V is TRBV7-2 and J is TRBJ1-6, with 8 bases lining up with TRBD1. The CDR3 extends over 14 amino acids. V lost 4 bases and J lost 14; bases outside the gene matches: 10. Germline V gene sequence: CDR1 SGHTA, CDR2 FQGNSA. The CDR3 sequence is CASSSTYGQGTLHF. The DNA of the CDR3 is TGTGCCAGCAGCTCCACCTATGGACAGGGCACCCTCCACTTT.

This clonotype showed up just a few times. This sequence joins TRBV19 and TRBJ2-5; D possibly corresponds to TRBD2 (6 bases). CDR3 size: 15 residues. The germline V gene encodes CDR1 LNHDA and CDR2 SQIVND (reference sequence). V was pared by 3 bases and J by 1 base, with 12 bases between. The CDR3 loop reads CASSISGRVQETQYF. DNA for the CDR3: TGTGCCAGTAGTATCTCCGGGAGAGTCCAAGAGACCCAGTACTTC.

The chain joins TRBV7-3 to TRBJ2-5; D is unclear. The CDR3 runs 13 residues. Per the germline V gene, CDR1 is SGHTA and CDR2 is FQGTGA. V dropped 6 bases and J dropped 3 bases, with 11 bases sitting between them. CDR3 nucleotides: TGTGCCAGCAGATTGTTCCCAGAAGAGACCCAGTACTTC. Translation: CASRLFPEETQYF.

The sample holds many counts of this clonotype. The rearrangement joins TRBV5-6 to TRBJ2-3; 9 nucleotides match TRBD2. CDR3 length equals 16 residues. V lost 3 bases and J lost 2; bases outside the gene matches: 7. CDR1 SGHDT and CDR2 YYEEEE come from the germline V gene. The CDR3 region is CASSSGLALYTDTQYF. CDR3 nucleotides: TGTGCCAGCAGCTCGGGACTAGCCCTTTACACAGATACGCAGTATTTT.

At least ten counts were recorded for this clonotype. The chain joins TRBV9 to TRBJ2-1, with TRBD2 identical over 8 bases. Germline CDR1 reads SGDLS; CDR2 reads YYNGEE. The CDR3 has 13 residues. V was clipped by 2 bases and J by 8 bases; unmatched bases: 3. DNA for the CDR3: TGTGCCAGCAGCGTCATTAGCGGGGATGAGCAGTTCTTC. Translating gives CASSVISGDEQFF. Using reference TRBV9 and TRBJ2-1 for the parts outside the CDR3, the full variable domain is DSGVTQTPKHLITATGQRVTLRCSPRSGDLSVYWYQQSLDQGLQFLIQYYNGEERAKGNILERFSAQQFPDLHSELNLSSLELGDSALYFCASSVISGDEQFFGPGTRLTVL.

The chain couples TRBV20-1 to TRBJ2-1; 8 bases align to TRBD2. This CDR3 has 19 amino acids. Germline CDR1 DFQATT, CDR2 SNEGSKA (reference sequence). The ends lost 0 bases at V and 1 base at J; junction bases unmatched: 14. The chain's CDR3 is CSARDDGLAQPRSYNEQFF. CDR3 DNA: TGCAGTGCTAGAGATGACGGACTAGCCCAACCACGGTCCTACAATGAGCAGTTCTTC.

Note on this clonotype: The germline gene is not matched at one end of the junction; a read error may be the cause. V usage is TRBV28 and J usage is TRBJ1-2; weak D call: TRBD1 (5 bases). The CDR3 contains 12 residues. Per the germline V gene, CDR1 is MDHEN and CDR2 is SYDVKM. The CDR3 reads CASRGPRYGCTF. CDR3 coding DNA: TGTGCCAGCAGGGGACCTAGGTATGGCTGCACCTTC.

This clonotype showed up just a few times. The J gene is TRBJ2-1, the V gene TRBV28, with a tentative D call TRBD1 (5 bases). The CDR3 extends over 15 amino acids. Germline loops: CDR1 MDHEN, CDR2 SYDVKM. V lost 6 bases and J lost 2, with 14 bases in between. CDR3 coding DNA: TGTGCCAGCAGAGTCGCAGGGAAAGCCTACAATGAGCAGTTCTTC. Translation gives CASRVAGKAYNEQFF.

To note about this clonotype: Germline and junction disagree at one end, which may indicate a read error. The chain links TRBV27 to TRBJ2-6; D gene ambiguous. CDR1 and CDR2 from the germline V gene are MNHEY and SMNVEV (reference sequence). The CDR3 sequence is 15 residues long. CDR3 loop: CAGSSQPSGANVLTF. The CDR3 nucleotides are TGTGCCGGCAGTTCCCAGCCCTCTGGGGCCAACGTCCTGACTTTC.

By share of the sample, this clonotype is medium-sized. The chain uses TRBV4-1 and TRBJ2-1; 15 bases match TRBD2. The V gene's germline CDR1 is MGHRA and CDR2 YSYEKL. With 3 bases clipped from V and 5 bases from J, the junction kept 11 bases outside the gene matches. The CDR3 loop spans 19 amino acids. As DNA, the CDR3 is TGCGCCAGCAGCCATCCCGGACTAGCGGGAGGGCCACACCACAATGAGCAGTTCTTC. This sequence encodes CASSHPGLAGGPHHNEQFF.

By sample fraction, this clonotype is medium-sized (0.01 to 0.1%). The CDR3 sequence: CASSLTNYGYTF. The CDR3 DNA reads TGTGCCAGCAGCTTGACAAACTATGGCTACACCTTC. This chain joins TRBV7-9 and TRBJ1-2; D gene uncertain. The CDR3 has 12 amino acids. Between the trimmed V and J ends, which lost 3 bases and 2 bases, there was a span of 4 bases. The germline CDR1 and CDR2 sequences are SEHNR and FQNEAQ (reference sequence).

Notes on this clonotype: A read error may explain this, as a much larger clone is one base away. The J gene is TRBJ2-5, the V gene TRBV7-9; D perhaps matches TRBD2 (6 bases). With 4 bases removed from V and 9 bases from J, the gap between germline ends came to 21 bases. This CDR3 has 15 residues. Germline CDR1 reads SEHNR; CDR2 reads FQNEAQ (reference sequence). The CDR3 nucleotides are TGTGCCAGCAGCTCTCATAGCGGCCCCGGTGAGGCCCAGTACTTC. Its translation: CASSSHSGPGEAQYF.

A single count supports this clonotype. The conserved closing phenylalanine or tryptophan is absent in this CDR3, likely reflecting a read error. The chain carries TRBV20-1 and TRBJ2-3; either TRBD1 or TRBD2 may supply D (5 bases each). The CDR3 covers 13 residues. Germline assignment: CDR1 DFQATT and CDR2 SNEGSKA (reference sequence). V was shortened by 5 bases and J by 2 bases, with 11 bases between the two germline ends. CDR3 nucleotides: TGCAGTGCTCCGGGGCTAAACACAGATACGCAGTATCTT. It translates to CSAPGLNTDTQYL.

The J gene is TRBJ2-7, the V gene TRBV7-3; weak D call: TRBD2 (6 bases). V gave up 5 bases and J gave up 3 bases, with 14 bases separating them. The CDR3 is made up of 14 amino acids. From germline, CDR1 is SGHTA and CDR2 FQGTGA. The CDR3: CASSIGGTGYEQYF. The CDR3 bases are TGTGCCAGCAGCATCGGCGGGACCGGCTACGAGCAGTACTTC.

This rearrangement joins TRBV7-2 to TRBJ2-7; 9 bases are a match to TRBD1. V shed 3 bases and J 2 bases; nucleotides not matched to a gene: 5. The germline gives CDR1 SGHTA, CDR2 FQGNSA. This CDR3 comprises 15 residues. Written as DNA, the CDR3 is TGTGCCAGCAGCTTTACCGGGACAGGGACCTACGAGCAGTACTTC. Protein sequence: CASSFTGTGTYEQYF.

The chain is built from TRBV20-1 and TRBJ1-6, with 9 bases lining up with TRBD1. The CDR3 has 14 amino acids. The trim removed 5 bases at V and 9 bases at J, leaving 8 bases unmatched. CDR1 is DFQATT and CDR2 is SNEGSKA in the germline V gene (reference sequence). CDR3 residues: CSAERQGGFSPLHF. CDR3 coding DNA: TGCAGTGCTGAGAGACAGGGGGGATTTTCACCCCTCCACTTT.

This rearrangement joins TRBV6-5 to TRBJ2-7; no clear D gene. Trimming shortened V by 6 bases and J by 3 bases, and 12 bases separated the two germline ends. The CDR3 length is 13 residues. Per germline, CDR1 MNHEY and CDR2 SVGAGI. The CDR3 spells CASRDGLHYEQYF. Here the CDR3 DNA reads TGTGCCAGCAGAGACGGGCTCCACTACGAGCAGTACTTC.